This record covers a single T cell receptor (beta chain). It has no known antigen specificity. No base-level quality is on record; no much larger clone is a single base apart. TCRbeta CDR3 regions were amplified from genomic DNA by means of the immunoSEQ Assay, a bias-controlled multiplex PCR. In the paper's pipeline: Within the assay, amplification of reference gene primers was used to estimate how many nucleated cells each sample contained. To quantify the absolute abundance of each unique TCRbeta CDR3 rearrangement, sequence reads were collapsed and filtered. For each sample, productive Simpson clonality was calculated as the square root of Simpson's diversity index across productive rearrangements. What TCRdb holds here is the immuneACCESS table cut down to in-frame rearrangements. Part of the clones is not present; checked against another copy, under half of the missing clones reflect an unresolved V gene, and the others are unexplained. The V and J calls and the clone size are those of that table, but D and trimming were determined from the DNA. In all, the sample holds under 95,000 clones, and approximately 85% of those were seen once. Roughly 45% of the sample goes to the ten largest clones.

Each collaborating institution followed its own protocols to collect whole blood in K2EDTA tubes. For TCRbeta analysis, collaborator samples were shipped as frozen whole blood, as isolated PBMCs, or as DNA extracted from either sample type. This specimen belongs to a study of blood T cell repertoires in COVID-19 (TCRdb year 2020). Notes on the research overall: Collaborator samples came from the United States, Italy and Spain and covered acute and convalescent phases of COVID-19. The material from the prospective study consisted of cDNA or gDNA derived from T cells, B-cell-depleted T cells, or PBMCs. The dataset comprised deeply sampled blood TCRbeta repertoires from subjects exposed to, actively infected with, or recovered from COVID-19. The repertoires were released in a freely available public database meant as a resource for research on the immune response to SARS-CoV-2. The samples were drawn from two sources: the first 160 participants of the ongoing ImmuneRACE study, and over 950 subjects contributed by 6 global collaborators. A de-identified subject ID, COVID-19 status, age in years and sex were almost always included in the sample metadata. HLA class I and class II types, where available, came from metadata supplied by the sample provider rather than from assay-based typing. Overall results and qualifications from the work: The quantity of clinical and demographic metadata differed by source and by participant and was supplied without curation.

Sequencing was done on a sample of peripheral blood. The clonotype originates from a human donor in a cohort sampled during active COVID-19.

The DNA reads TGTGCCAGCAGCTATGAGAGGCGGGAGACCCAGTACTTC. Its translation reads: CASSYERRETQYF. This sequence uses TRBV5-4 and TRBJ2-5; a confident D gene designation cannot be given. V loses 3 bases, J loses 5 bases, and the germline ends lie 11 bases apart. From cysteine to phenylalanine, the CDR3 is 13 amino acids long. Only the CDR3 portion is preserved as DNA: 39 bases, with reading frame beginning at the first base. The germline V gene (reference sequence) provides CDR1 SGHNT and CDR2 YYREEE.